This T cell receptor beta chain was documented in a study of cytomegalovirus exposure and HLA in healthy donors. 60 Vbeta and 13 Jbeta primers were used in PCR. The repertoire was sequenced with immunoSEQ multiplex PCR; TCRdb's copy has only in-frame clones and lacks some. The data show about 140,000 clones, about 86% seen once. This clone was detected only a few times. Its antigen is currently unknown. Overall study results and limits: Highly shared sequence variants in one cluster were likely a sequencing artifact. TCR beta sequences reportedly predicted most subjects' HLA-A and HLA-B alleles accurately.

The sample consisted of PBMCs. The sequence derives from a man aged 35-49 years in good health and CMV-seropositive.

The CDR3 reads CASSWGHQNTEAFF. CDR3 nucleotide sequence: TGTGCCAGCAGCTGGGGACACCAGAACACTGAAGCTTTCTTT. The rearrangement links TRBV11-2 to TRBJ1-1; TRBD1 might be the D (6 bases). CDR3 size: 14 residues. In germline, CDR1 is SGHAT, CDR2 FQNNGV. With 4 bases removed from V and 1 base from J, the gap between germline ends came to 10 bases.